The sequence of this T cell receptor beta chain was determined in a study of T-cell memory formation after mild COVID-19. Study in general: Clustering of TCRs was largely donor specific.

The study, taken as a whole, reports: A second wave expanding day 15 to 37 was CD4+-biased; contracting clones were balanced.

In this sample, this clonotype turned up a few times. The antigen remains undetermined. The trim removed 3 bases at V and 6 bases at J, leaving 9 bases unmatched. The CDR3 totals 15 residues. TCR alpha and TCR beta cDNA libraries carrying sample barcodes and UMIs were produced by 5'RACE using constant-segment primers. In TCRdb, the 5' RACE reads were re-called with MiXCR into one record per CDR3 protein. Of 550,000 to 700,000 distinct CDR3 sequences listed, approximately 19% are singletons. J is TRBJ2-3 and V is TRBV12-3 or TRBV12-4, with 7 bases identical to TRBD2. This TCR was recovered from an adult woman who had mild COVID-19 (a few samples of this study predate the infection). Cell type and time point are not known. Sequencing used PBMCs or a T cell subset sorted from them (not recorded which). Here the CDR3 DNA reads TGTGCCAGCAGTTTGGCCGGGCGGGAGTTTGATACGCAGTATTTT. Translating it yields CASSLAGREFDTQYF.